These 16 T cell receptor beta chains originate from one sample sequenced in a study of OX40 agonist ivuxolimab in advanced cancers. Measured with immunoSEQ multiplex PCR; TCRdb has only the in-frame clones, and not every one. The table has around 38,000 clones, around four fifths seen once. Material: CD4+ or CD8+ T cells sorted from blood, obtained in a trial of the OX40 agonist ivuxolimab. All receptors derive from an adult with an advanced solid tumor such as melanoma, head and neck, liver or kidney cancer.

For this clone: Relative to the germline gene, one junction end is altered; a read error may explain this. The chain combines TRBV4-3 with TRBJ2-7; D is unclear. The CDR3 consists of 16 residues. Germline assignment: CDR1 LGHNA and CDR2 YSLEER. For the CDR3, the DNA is TGCGCCGGCAGCCAAGATATAGGCGGCAGGTCGCTCGAGCAGTACTTC. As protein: CAGSQDIGGRSLEQYF.

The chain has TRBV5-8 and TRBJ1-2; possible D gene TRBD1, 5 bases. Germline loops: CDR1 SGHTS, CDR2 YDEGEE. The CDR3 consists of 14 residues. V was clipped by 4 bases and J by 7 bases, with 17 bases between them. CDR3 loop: CASSSWDRPFGYTF. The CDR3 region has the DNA TGTGCCAGCAGCAGTTGGGACCGACCCTTTGGCTACACCTTC.

The CDR3 spells CASSVEDRDSYGYTF. CDR3 sequence (DNA): TGTGCCAGCAGCGTAGAGGACAGAGACTCCTATGGCTACACCTTC. This sequence joins TRBV9 and TRBJ1-2, with D possibly TRBD1 on 6 matching bases. Trimming took off 0 bases at V and 4 bases at J, with 13 bases between the two ends. In germline, CDR1 is SGDLS, CDR2 YYNGEE. The CDR3 sequence is 15 residues long. The whole variable domain, filled in from reference TRBV9 and TRBJ1-2, reads DSGVTQTPKHLITATGQRVTLRCSPRSGDLSVYWYQQSLDQGLQFLIQYYNGEERAKGNILERFSAQQFPDLHSELNLSSLELGDSALYFCASSVEDRDSYGYTFGSGTRLTVV.

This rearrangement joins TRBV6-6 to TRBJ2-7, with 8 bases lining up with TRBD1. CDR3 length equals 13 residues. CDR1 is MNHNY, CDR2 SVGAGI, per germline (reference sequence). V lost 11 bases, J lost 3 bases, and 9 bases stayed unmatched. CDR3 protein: CAGKDRDFYEQYF. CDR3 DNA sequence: TGTGCCGGCAAGGACAGGGACTTCTACGAGCAGTACTTC.

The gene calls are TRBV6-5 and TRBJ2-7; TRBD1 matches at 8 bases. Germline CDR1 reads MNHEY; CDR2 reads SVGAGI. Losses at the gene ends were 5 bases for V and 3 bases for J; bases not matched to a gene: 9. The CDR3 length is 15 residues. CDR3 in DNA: TGTGCCAGCAGTCCTCGACAGGGGATGGTCTACGAGCAGTACTTC. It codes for CASSPRQGMVYEQYF.

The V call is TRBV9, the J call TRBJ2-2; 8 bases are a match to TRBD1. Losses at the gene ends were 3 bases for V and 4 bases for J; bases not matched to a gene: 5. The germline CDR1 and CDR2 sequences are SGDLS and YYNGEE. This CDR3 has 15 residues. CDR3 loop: CASSGRTGITGELFF. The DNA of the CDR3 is TGTGCCAGCAGCGGACGGACAGGGATCACCGGGGAGCTGTTTTTT.

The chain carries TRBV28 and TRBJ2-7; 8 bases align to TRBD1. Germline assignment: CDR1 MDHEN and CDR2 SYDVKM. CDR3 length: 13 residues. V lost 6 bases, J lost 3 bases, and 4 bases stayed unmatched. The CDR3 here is CASRSGGSYEQYF. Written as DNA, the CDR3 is TGTGCCAGCAGGTCAGGGGGCAGCTACGAGCAGTACTTC.

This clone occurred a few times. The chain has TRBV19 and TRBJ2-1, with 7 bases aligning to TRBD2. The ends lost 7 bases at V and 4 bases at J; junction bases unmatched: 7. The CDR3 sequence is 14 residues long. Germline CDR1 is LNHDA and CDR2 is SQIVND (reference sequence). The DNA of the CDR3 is TGTGCCAGTACCATCGGGGGACTATACAATGAGCAGTTCTTC. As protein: CASTIGGLYNEQFF.

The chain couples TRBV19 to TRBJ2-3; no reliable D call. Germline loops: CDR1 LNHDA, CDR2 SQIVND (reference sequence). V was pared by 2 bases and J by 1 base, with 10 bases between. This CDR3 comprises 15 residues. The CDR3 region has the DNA TGTGCCAGTAGTATAATGGCTACACGCACAGATACGCAGTATTTT. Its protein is CASSIMATRTDTQYF.

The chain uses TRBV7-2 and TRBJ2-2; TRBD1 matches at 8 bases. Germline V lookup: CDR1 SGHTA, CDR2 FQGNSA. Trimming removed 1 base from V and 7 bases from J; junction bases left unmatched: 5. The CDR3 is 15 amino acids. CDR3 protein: CASSLGQGAVGELFF. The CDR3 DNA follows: TGTGCCAGCAGCTTAGGGCAGGGGGCCGTCGGGGAGCTGTTTTTT.

The CDR3 reads CASSLGSGRYADTQYF. The CDR3 DNA follows: TGTGCCAGCAGCTTGGGTAGCGGGAGGTATGCAGATACGCAGTATTTT. V usage is TRBV5-5 and J usage is TRBJ2-3; 10 bases agree with TRBD2. This CDR3 region has 16 residues. Germline V gene data show CDR1 as SGHKS and CDR2 as YYEKEE (reference sequence). Unmatched junction bases numbered 5, after V lost 0 bases and J lost 4 bases.

CDR3 DNA: TGCGCCAGCAGCCAGGGGACTAGCGGAGGAGATACGCAGTATTTT. It is translated as CASSQGTSGGDTQYF. This rearrangement joins TRBV4-3 to TRBJ2-3, with TRBD2 identical over 11 bases. Germline lookup yields CDR1 LGHNA and CDR2 YSLEER. Trimming removed 3 bases from V and 5 bases from J; junction bases left unmatched: 4. The CDR3 length is 15 residues.

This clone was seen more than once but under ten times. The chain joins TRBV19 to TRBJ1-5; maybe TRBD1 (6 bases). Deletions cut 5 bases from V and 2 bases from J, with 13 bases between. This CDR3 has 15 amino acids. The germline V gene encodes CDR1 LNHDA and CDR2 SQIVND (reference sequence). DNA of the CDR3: TGTGCCAGTAGTGCCTCCAAGGGGGGCAATCAGCCCCAGCATTTT. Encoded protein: CASSASKGGNQPQHF.

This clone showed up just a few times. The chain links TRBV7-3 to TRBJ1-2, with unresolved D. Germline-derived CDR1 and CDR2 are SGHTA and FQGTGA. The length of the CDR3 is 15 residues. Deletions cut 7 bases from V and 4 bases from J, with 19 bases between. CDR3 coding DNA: TGTGCCAGCACCTTGCGGGCAGAGCTCTTCTATGGCTACACCTTC. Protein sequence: CASTLRAELFYGYTF.

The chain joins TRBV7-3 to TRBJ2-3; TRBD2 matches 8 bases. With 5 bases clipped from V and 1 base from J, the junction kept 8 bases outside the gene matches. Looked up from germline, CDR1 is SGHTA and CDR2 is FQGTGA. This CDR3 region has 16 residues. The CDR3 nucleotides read TGTGCCAGCAGCGAACGGGGGGGCCATGGCACAGATACGCAGTATTTT. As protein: CASSERGGHGTDTQYF.

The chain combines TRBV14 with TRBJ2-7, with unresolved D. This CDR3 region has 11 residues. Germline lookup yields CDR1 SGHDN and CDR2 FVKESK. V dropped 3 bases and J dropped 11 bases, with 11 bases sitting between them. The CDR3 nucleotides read TGTGCCAGCAGCCATGGGGAAAAGAAGTACTTC. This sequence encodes CASSHGEKKYF.